Listed here are 28 T cell receptor beta chains from one sample, sequenced in a study of blood T cells in healthy people across ages. With a J-beta primer mix and a sample-barcoded 5' primer, a second PCR ran roughly 6 to 12 cycles. TCRdb recomputed calls from the 5' RACE reads with MiXCR, one row per CDR3 protein. The sample yields fewer than 1,000,000 distinct CDR3 sequences, more than 40% seen once. Sequencing was done on a sample of blood. These receptors were taken from a man aged 55 to 69 in good health.

This clonotype occurred a few times. The V gene is TRBV20-1, the J gene TRBJ2-4; D gene unclear. The tail of the sequence fits TRBJ2-5 better, so the J call may be wrong. The CDR3 extends over 14 amino acids. Germline CDR1 and CDR2: DFQATT and SNEGSKA (reference sequence). CDR3 loop: CSAREATPIETQYF. The CDR3 nucleotides are TGCAGTGCTAGAGAGGCGACCCCCATTGAGACCCAGTACTTC.

This sequence joins TRBV5-4 and TRBJ1-2; 9 positions agree with TRBD1. The CDR3 is 14 amino acids. Germline CDR1 and CDR2: SGHNT and YYREEE (reference sequence). V shed 2 bases, J shed 5 bases, and the junction held 4 bases outside the gene matches. The CDR3 here is CASSFGTGQYGYTF. The CDR3 bases are TGTGCCAGCAGCTTCGGGACAGGGCAGTATGGCTACACCTTC.

The chain employs TRBV4-3 and TRBJ2-3, with D possibly matching TRBD1 (5 bases). This CDR3 spans 18 amino acids. In germline, CDR1 is LGHNA, CDR2 YSLEER. Trimming removed 1 base from V and 0 bases from J, with 17 bases in between. This chain's CDR3 is CASSQALDSYSSTDTQYF. The CDR3 region has the DNA TGCGCCAGCAGCCAAGCTCTCGACAGTTATTCTAGCACAGATACGCAGTATTTT.

Turning to this clonotype: A read error may be the cause here, since a much bigger clone is one base away. Likely a read error: the CDR3 ends without its conserved phenylalanine or tryptophan. The J gene is TRBJ2-5, the V gene TRBV29-1; maybe TRBD2 (5 bases). V lost 4 bases and J lost 5, with 11 bases in between. Per the germline V gene, CDR1 is SQVTM and CDR2 is ANQGSEA. This CDR3 contains 12 residues. CDR3 loop: CSVGGIWETQYV. The DNA of the CDR3 is TGCAGCGTTGGAGGGATTTGGGAGACCCAGTACGTC.

The J gene is TRBJ1-1, the V gene TRBV3-1, with TRBD1 as a possible D gene (5 bases). V was shortened by 1 base and J by 11 bases, with 8 bases between the two germline ends. From germline, CDR1 is LGHDT and CDR2 YNNKEL (reference sequence). This CDR3 has 11 residues. The CDR3 spells CASSQAGRAFF. The CDR3 region has the DNA TGTGCCAGCAGCCAAGCAGGGCGTGCTTTCTTT.

This clonotype has only a few counts. The CDR3 nucleotides read TGTGCCAGCAGTTGGGGACAGCCAAACACTGAAGCTTTCTTT. It translates to CASSWGQPNTEAFF. J is TRBJ1-1 and V is TRBV12-3 or TRBV12-4, with 7 bases aligning to TRBD1. The CDR3 covers 14 residues. J was trimmed by 2 bases and V by 4 bases; bases with no gene match: 4.

A remark on this clonotype: A read error may produce the germline difference seen at one junction end. The chain is built from TRBV13 and TRBJ2-5; D gene uncertain. The CDR3 extends over 14 amino acids. The V gene's germline CDR1 is PRHDT and CDR2 FYEKMQ (reference sequence). The chain's CDR3 is CASSQKGFQETRYF. In nucleotides, the CDR3 is TGTGCCAGCAGCCAGAAGGGCTTCCAAGAGACCCGGTACTTC.

This chain joins TRBV4-2 and TRBJ1-1, with a weak D call TRBD1 (5 bases). Germline lookup yields CDR1 LGHNA and CDR2 YNFKEQ. Deletions cut 7 bases from V and 1 base from J, with 16 bases between. This CDR3 contains 15 residues. The CDR3 coding sequence is TGTGCCAGCACCCCAGGTCGGGGGACGAACACTGAAGCTTTCTTT. Amino acid sequence: CASTPGRGTNTEAFF.

Turning to this clonotype: The junction departs from germline at one end; a sequencing error may be responsible. J is TRBJ2-1 and V is TRBV7-8, with TRBD2 identical over 7 bases. Germline CDR1 and CDR2: SGHVS and FQNEAQ. This CDR3 has 15 residues. The CDR3 region is CASSREVGGSNGQFF. As DNA, the CDR3 is TGTGCCAGCAGCAGAGAAGTCGGGGGGTCCAATGGGCAGTTCTTC.

This clonotype turned up a few times. The chain joins TRBV5-5 to TRBJ2-7, with D perhaps assigned TRBD1 or TRBD2 (5 bases each). V lost 0 bases and J lost 0, with 10 bases in between. CDR1 SGHKS and CDR2 YYEKEE come from the germline V gene (reference sequence). This CDR3 contains 15 residues. CDR3 bases: TGTGCCAGCAGCTTGGTGGCAGGGACCTCCTACGAGCAGTACTTC. This gives the protein CASSLVAGTSYEQYF. Filled out from reference TRBV5-5 and TRBJ2-7, the complete variable domain reads DAGVTQSPTHLIKTRGQQVTLRCSPISGHKSVSWYQQVLGQGPQFIFQYYEKEERGRGNFPDRFSARQFPNYSSELNVNALLLGDSALYLCASSLVAGTSYEQYFGPGTRLTVT.

V and J are TRBV30 and TRBJ1-2, with D hard to call. Germline loops: CDR1 GTSNPN, CDR2 SVGIG (reference sequence). This CDR3 spans 14 amino acids. V lost 1 base to trimming and J lost 7 bases, with 16 bases between them. In DNA, the CDR3 is TGTGCCTGGAGTGGAGAATCCCCCCGCGGTGGCTACACCTTC. It encodes CAWSGESPRGGYTF.

The chain couples TRBV20-1 to TRBJ1-2; D not certain. Germline values: CDR1 DFQATT, CDR2 SNEGSKA (reference sequence). CDR3 length equals 13 residues. Trimming shortened V by 3 bases and J by 8 bases, and 16 bases separated the two germline ends. Here the CDR3 reads CSASGATPGGYTF. The CDR3, as DNA: TGCAGTGCTAGCGGCGCCACCCCGGGCGGCTACACCTTC.

In its sample, this clonotype was seen many times. V gene TRBV20-1 combines with J gene TRBJ1-1; D is uncertain. The CDR3 totals 12 residues. CDR1 is DFQATT and CDR2 is SNEGSKA in the germline V gene (reference sequence). Trimming pared 6 bases from V and 3 bases from J, leaving 11 bases between. The CDR3 DNA reads TGCAGTGCCAACCGGGTTTACACTGAAGCTTTCTTT. It yields the protein CSANRVYTEAFF.

This clonotype appeared a few times. This rearrangement joins TRBV13 to TRBJ1-1, with D hard to call. CDR1 is PRHDT and CDR2 is FYEKMQ in the germline V gene (reference sequence). The ends were cut back, 5 bases at V and 10 bases at J, with 20 bases in the middle. CDR3 length: 14 residues. CDR3 nucleotide sequence: TGTGCCAGCAGCCCCCTCGGCAGCAGAAATGGAGCTTTCTTT. It is translated as CASSPLGSRNGAFF.

In regard to this clonotype: At one boundary the junction diverges from the germline segment, which might be a read error. CDR3 coding DNA: TGTGCCAGCGGTTACTCGCGCTACGAGCAGTACTTC. Protein product: CASGYSRYEQYF. V usage is TRBV6-2 or TRBV6-3 and J usage is TRBJ2-7; D not resolved. The CDR3 consists of 12 residues. Germline CDR1 MNHEY, CDR2 SVGEGT.

The chain is built from TRBV4-3 and TRBJ1-1; tentative D call: TRBD1 (5 bases). This CDR3 spans 14 amino acids. V lost 1 base to trimming and J lost 7 bases, with 13 bases between them. Germline CDR1 and CDR2: LGHNA and YSLEER. The chain's CDR3 is CASSQGQGLSEAFF. The CDR3 nucleotides are TGCGCCAGCAGCCAAGGCCAGGGTCTCAGTGAAGCTTTCTTT.

This clonotype has a handful of counts. The chain recombines TRBV6-2 or TRBV6-3 with TRBJ2-3, with TRBD2 matching 7 bases. The germline CDR1 and CDR2 sequences are MNHEY and SVGEGT. The CDR3 is 15 residues long. Trimming at V came to 3 bases and at J to 2 bases, leaving 5 bases not matched to a gene. The CDR3 loop reads CASSYGAGHTDTQYF. As DNA, the CDR3 is TGTGCCAGCAGTTATGGAGCGGGGCACACAGATACGCAGTATTTT.

This rearrangement joins TRBV18 to TRBJ2-6; 8 bases are shared with TRBD1. In germline, CDR1 is KGHSH, CDR2 LQKENI. V dropped 1 base and J dropped 2; count of bases not matched to a gene: 4. The CDR3 runs 17 residues. DNA of the CDR3: TGTGCCAGCTCACCACAGATACAGGGGGCTGGGGCCAACGTCCTGACTTTC. Amino acid sequence: CASSPQIQGAGANVLTF. Using reference TRBV18 and TRBJ2-6 for the parts outside the CDR3, the full variable domain is NAGVMQNPRHLVRRRGQEARLRCSPMKGHSHVYWYRQLPEEGLKFMVYLQKENIIDESGMPKERFSAEFPKEGPSILRIQQVVRGDSAAYFCASSPQIQGAGANVLTFGAGSRLTVL.

This clonotype was counted at least ten times. The J gene is TRBJ2-5, the V gene TRBV11-2; D possibly corresponds to TRBD1 (6 bases). V lost 5 bases to trimming and J lost 2 bases, with 9 bases between them. The V gene's germline CDR1 is SGHAT and CDR2 FQNNGV. The CDR3 is 13 amino acids. The CDR3 protein is CASSAGQQETQYF. CDR3 DNA: TGTGCCAGCAGCGCAGGACAGCAAGAGACCCAGTACTTC. The full variable domain, completed using reference TRBV11-2 and TRBJ2-5, is EAGVAQSPRYKIIEKRQSVAFWCNPISGHATLYWYQQILGQGPKLLIQFQNNGVVDDSQLPKDRFSAERLKGVDSTLKIQPAKLEDSAVYLCASSAGQQETQYFGPGTRLLVL.

This clonotype was seen a few times. This chain uses TRBV12-3 or TRBV12-4 with TRBJ2-1; 7 bases fit TRBD2. V was pared by 2 bases and J by 4 bases, with 8 bases of the junction left unmatched. The CDR3 has 16 residues. CDR3 loop: CASSLILADHYNEQFF. The DNA for the CDR3 is TGTGCCAGCAGTTTAATTCTAGCGGACCATTACAATGAGCAGTTCTTC.

The chain combines TRBV6-1 with TRBJ2-5; the D gene is possibly TRBD1 (6 bases). V gave up 4 bases and J gave up 3 bases, with 9 bases separating them. The CDR3 loop spans 13 amino acids. Germline V lookup: CDR1 MNHNS, CDR2 SASEGT. CDR3 coding DNA: TGTGCCAGCAGTGTACAGGGCGAAGAGACCCAGTACTTC. Amino acids: CASSVQGEETQYF.

Ten or more counts support this clonotype. The gene calls are TRBV5-6 and TRBJ2-1; 8 bases match TRBD1. CDR3 length: 16 amino acids. Trimming cost V 4 bases and J 0 bases; bases outside gene matches: 6. Germline lookup yields CDR1 SGHDT and CDR2 YYEEEE. CDR3 in amino acids: CASSIDRGSSYNEQFF. CDR3 in DNA: TGTGCCAGCAGCATCGACAGGGGAAGCTCCTACAATGAGCAGTTCTTC.

V usage is TRBV3-1 and J usage is TRBJ1-1; D uncertain. V gave up 2 bases and J gave up 0 bases, with 7 bases separating them. Looked up from germline, CDR1 is LGHDT and CDR2 is YNNKEL (reference sequence). CDR3 length: 14 amino acids. The CDR3 nucleotides read TGTGCCAGCAGCCAAACAGCCATGAACACTGAAGCTTTCTTT. Translated, it gives CASSQTAMNTEAFF.

V usage is TRBV5-1 and J usage is TRBJ2-1; 12 nucleotides agree with TRBD2. Losses at the gene ends were 4 bases for V and 4 bases for J; bases not matched to a gene: 6. There are 16 residues in the CDR3. CDR1 and CDR2 from the germline V gene are SGHRS and YFSETQ. The CDR3 DNA sequence: TGCGCCAGCAGCAGCGGACTAGCGGGGATATACAATGAGCAGTTCTTC. Translated, it gives CASSSGLAGIYNEQFF.

This clonotype was counted only a few times. The chain has TRBV20-1 and TRBJ2-4, with D perhaps assigned TRBD1 or TRBD2 (5 bases each). The CDR3 has 13 amino acids. From germline, CDR1 is DFQATT and CDR2 SNEGSKA (reference sequence). Trimming shortened V by 5 bases and J by 0 bases, and 8 bases separated the two germline ends. The CDR3, as DNA: TGCAGTGCTCCGGGGCTAGCCAAAAACATTCAGTACTTC. Amino acid sequence: CSAPGLAKNIQYF.

The rearrangement joins TRBV20-1 to TRBJ2-7, with TRBD1 identical over 11 bases. The CDR3 extends over 16 amino acids. V shed 0 bases, J shed 1 base, and the junction held 5 bases outside the gene matches. Per the germline V gene, CDR1 is DFQATT and CDR2 is SNEGSKA (reference sequence). The CDR3 nucleotides are TGCAGTGCTAGAGATTGGGGGACAGGGGGATCCTACGAGCAGTACTTC. This gives the protein CSARDWGTGGSYEQYF.

This clonotype appeared a few times. The chain employs TRBV4-1 and TRBJ2-1, with D possibly matching TRBD1 (7 bases). V dropped 4 bases and J dropped 7 bases, with 17 bases sitting between them. The CDR3 has 15 residues. The germline CDR1 and CDR2 sequences are MGHRA and YSYEKL. CDR3 in DNA: TGCGCCAGCAGCCCGGGAGACAGGGATTGGAATGAGCAGTTCTTC. Encoded protein: CASSPGDRDWNEQFF.

The chain links TRBV6-2 or TRBV6-3 to TRBJ2-7; 7 nucleotides align to TRBD1. This CDR3 is 13 amino acids long. Trimming cost V 11 bases and J 3 bases; bases outside gene matches: 10. Per the germline V gene, CDR1 is MNHEY and CDR2 is SVGEGT. CDR3 sequence (DNA): TGTGCCGTAAGATCGGGACAGCACTACGAGCAGTACTTC. Protein: CAVRSGQHYEQYF.